This T cell receptor beta chain was recovered during a study of shared clonotypes between healthy human individuals. Per the study methods: Filtering differed for immunoSEQ, which gave only junction sequences without quality scores. Profiled with immunoSEQ multiplex PCR; TCRdb holds only in-frame clones, not every one. The DNA was the basis for D and trimming; V, J and clone size are from that table. The sample has some 1,600,000 clones, around 98% seen once. CDR3 length: 13 residues. CDR1 is MDHEN, CDR2 SYDVKM, per germline. The ends lost 5 bases at V and 7 bases at J; junction bases unmatched: 5. The chain recombines TRBV28 with TRBJ1-5; 7 nucleotides match TRBD1. The sequencing input was naive CD4+ T cells sorted from blood. Specified subset: CD45RA+ positively selected. This clonotype was sampled from a man aged 30 to 39 in good health. In DNA, the CDR3 is TGTGCCAGCAGTCTGACAGGGATACAGCCCCAGCATTTT. This codes for CASSLTGIQPQHF.